Below, 20 T cell receptor beta chains from the same sample are listed, as sequenced in a study of a mutant IDH1 vaccine in newly diagnosed glioma. Antigen specificity for these receptors is unknown. The time point here: week 5, during vaccination. The vaccine gave 300 ug of a 20-mer mutant IDH1 peptide subcutaneously per dose. Produced via immunoSEQ multiplex PCR; TCRdb's table is partial and in-frame only. The table shows roughly 62,000 clones, with 84% occurring only once. The sequencing here drew on PBMCs, taken from a glioma patient whose treatment included an IDH1 peptide vaccine. These receptors all come from a woman aged 50 to 65 with glioma.

The gene calls are TRBV5-1 and TRBJ1-2, with 10 bases lining up with TRBD1. CDR1 and CDR2 (germline): SGHRS, YFSETQ. V lost 4 bases and J lost 6; bases outside the gene matches: 6. The CDR3 loop spans 14 amino acids. The CDR3: CASSRGTGENGYTF. CDR3 sequence (DNA): TGCGCCAGCAGCCGGGGGACAGGGGAAAATGGCTACACCTTC.

V and J are TRBV5-4 and TRBJ1-2; D is perhaps TRBD1 (6 bases). The CDR3 spans 14 residues. Germline CDR1 and CDR2: SGHNT and YYREEE (reference sequence). V dropped 2 bases and J dropped 4 bases, with 12 bases sitting between them. This chain's CDR3 is CASSLEQGSYGYTF. CDR3 nucleotides: TGTGCCAGCAGCTTAGAACAGGGTAGCTATGGCTACACCTTC.

The sample holds one count of this clone. The V gene is TRBV10-2, the J gene TRBJ1-5; D remains ambiguous. Germline V gene sequence: CDR1 WSHSY, CDR2 SAAADI. V was cut by 4 bases and J by 0 bases, with 7 bases left in between. The CDR3 is made up of 14 amino acids. In nucleotides, the CDR3 is TGCGCCAGCAGTGGCTCTATTAGCAATCAGCCCCAGCATTTT. Protein product: CASSGSISNQPQHF.

The chain links TRBV27 to TRBJ2-7; maybe TRBD2 (5 bases). Germline V gives CDR1 MNHEY, CDR2 SMNVEV (reference sequence). CDR3 size: 16 residues. V was shortened by 0 bases and J by 0 bases, with 12 bases between the two germline ends. CDR3 sequence reads: CASSLSAVGVSYEQYF. CDR3 nucleotides: TGTGCCAGCAGTTTATCGGCGGTGGGAGTCTCCTACGAGCAGTACTTC.

The J gene is TRBJ2-3, the V gene TRBV30; D is ambiguous. CDR3 length equals 14 residues. The germline V gene encodes CDR1 GTSNPN and CDR2 SVGIG (reference sequence). V was clipped by 1 base and J by 0 bases, with 8 bases between them. The chain's CDR3 is CAWSEAGSTDTQYF. As DNA, the CDR3 is TGTGCCTGGAGTGAGGCCGGGAGCACAGATACGCAGTATTTT.

The V gene is TRBV19, the J gene TRBJ1-3; D uncertain. CDR3 length equals 14 residues. V shed 5 bases and J shed 3 bases, with 11 bases lying between them. Germline V gene sequence: CDR1 LNHDA, CDR2 SQIVND (reference sequence). The CDR3 here is CASSPGSDGNTIYF. CDR3 DNA: TGTGCCAGTAGTCCCGGAAGCGATGGAAACACCATATATTTT.

The table lists this clone with a few counts. The chain links TRBV18 to TRBJ1-1; tentative D call: TRBD1 (5 bases). The CDR3 consists of 13 residues. Germline loops: CDR1 KGHSH, CDR2 LQKENI. V was shortened by 9 bases and J by 0 bases, with 11 bases between the two germline ends. CDR3 sequence (DNA): TGTGCCAGTCGAGGGGTATTGAACACTGAAGCTTTCTTT. Protein product: CASRGVLNTEAFF. Combining the CDR3 with reference TRBV18 and TRBJ1-1 gives the whole variable domain NAGVMQNPRHLVRRRGQEARLRCSPMKGHSHVYWYRQLPEEGLKFMVYLQKENIIDESGMPKERFSAEFPKEGPSILRIQQVVRGDSAAYFCASRGVLNTEAFFGQGTRLTVV.

The chain carries TRBV28 and TRBJ2-3; perhaps TRBD1 as D (5 bases). Between the trimmed V and J ends, which lost 4 bases and 6 bases, there was a span of 20 bases. This CDR3 contains 16 residues. Looked up from germline, CDR1 is MDHEN and CDR2 is SYDVKM. The CDR3 reads CASSSTRTRVLDTQYF. CDR3 nucleotide sequence: TGTGCCAGCAGTTCGACCCGGACACGGGTGTTGGATACGCAGTATTTT.

The DNA of the CDR3 is TGTGCCAGCAGCTTACAAAGGTTGGAGGGGAACACTGAAGCTTTCTTT. It specifies CASSLQRLEGNTEAFF. The chain combines TRBV14 with TRBJ1-1, with D hard to call. The CDR3 is 16 amino acids. Germline V gene sequence: CDR1 SGHDN, CDR2 FVKESK. The ends were cut back, 5 bases at V and 1 base at J, with 17 bases in the middle.

The genes are TRBV2 and TRBJ1-2; D call uncertain. Germline-derived CDR1 and CDR2 are SNHLY and FYNNEI. This CDR3 region has 13 residues. Trimming left V 3 bases short and J 8 bases short, with 13 bases between. CDR3 sequence reads: CASSESATLGYTF. DNA for the CDR3: TGTGCCAGCAGTGAGTCCGCTACTTTAGGCTACACCTTC.

CDR3 region: CASSLGREQETQYF. The CDR3 DNA follows: TGCGCCAGCAGCTTGGGTCGAGAGCAAGAGACCCAGTACTTC. V usage is TRBV5-1 and J usage is TRBJ2-5; D is unresolved. The CDR3 length is 14 residues. Germline-derived CDR1 and CDR2 are SGHRS and YFSETQ. Trimming pared 0 bases from V and 2 bases from J, leaving 8 bases between.

V gene TRBV6-6 combines with J gene TRBJ2-7; TRBD2 aligns across 9 bases. V shed 6 bases and J 3 bases; nucleotides not matched to a gene: 12. CDR3 length: 16 residues. Germline V CDR1 and CDR2: MNHNY, SVGAGI (reference sequence). CDR3 in DNA: TGTGCCAGCAGCCCACAATCTAGCGGGGTAAGCTACGAGCAGTACTTC. Amino acid sequence: CASSPQSSGVSYEQYF.

This rearrangement joins TRBV20-1 to TRBJ2-3; D ambiguous. Germline values: CDR1 DFQATT, CDR2 SNEGSKA (reference sequence). The CDR3 runs 11 residues. Trimming stripped 3 bases from V and 6 bases from J, with 7 bases between. The CDR3 protein is CSASPKDTQYF. The CDR3 DNA is TGCAGTGCTAGTCCCAAGGATACGCAGTATTTT.

The J gene is TRBJ1-2, the V gene TRBV7-2, with 8 bases fitting TRBD1. Germline V CDR1 and CDR2: SGHTA, FQGNSA. The V and J ends lost 1 base and 5 bases, in that order; junction bases with no gene match: 6. The CDR3 is 15 amino acids. The chain's CDR3 is CASSLDARQGYGYTF. DNA of the CDR3: TGTGCCAGCAGCTTAGATGCGAGACAGGGGTATGGCTACACCTTC. The variable domain in full, completed from reference TRBV7-2 and TRBJ1-2, reads GAGVSQSPSNKVTEKGKDVELRCDPISGHTALYWYRQSLGQGLEFLIYFQGNSAPDKSGLPSDRFSAERTGGSVSTLTIQRTQQEDSAVYLCASSLDARQGYGYTFGSGTRLTVV.

This chain joins TRBV7-9 and TRBJ2-4; 8 bases are shared with TRBD2. CDR1 SEHNR and CDR2 FQNEAQ come from the germline V gene (reference sequence). The V gene end was trimmed by 3 bases and the J gene end by 3 bases; junction bases not matched to a gene: 1. This CDR3 is 14 amino acids long. The CDR3 loop reads CASSFSGSKNIQYF. The CDR3 DNA reads TGTGCCAGCAGCTTCAGCGGGAGCAAAAACATTCAGTACTTC.

V is TRBV15 and J is TRBJ2-1; D ambiguous. The CDR3 has 11 residues. Trimming shortened V by 1 base and J by 6 bases, and 1 base separated the two germline ends. Germline loops: CDR1 LNHNV, CDR2 YYDKDF (reference sequence). This chain's CDR3 is CATSRGNEQFF. In nucleotides, the CDR3 is TGTGCCACCAGCAGAGGCAATGAGCAGTTCTTC.

The chain couples TRBV2 to TRBJ2-3; 8 bases line up with TRBD2. The trim removed 8 bases at V and 6 bases at J, leaving 10 bases unmatched. The germline V gene encodes CDR1 SNHLY and CDR2 FYNNEI. This CDR3 comprises 14 residues. CDR3 coding DNA: TGTGCCAGCTTCTACCGGGGGGGTTCGGATACGCAGTATTTT. Its protein product is CASFYRGGSDTQYF.

This chain connects TRBV6-5 to TRBJ1-1, with a tentative D call TRBD1 (5 bases). This CDR3 comprises 12 residues. Trimming removed 6 bases at V and 1 base at J, with 6 bases between. CDR1 and CDR2 from the germline V gene are MNHEY and SVGAGI. DNA of the CDR3: TGTGCCAGCAGCCAGGGGAACACTGAAGCTTTCTTT. It encodes CASSQGNTEAFF.

This clone appeared a few times. V is TRBV28 and J is TRBJ1-2; D is unclear. Deletions cut 3 bases from V and 2 bases from J, with 10 bases between. The CDR3 runs 14 residues. Looked up from germline, CDR1 is MDHEN and CDR2 is SYDVKM. The CDR3 here is CASSFRISNYGYTF. The CDR3 DNA reads as TGTGCCAGCAGTTTTCGTATCTCCAACTATGGCTACACCTTC.

The chain carries TRBV29-1 and TRBJ2-7; 11 bases line up with TRBD1. CDR3 length: 13 amino acids. The V and J ends lost 6 bases and 3 bases, in that order; junction bases with no gene match: 4. Germline CDR1 reads SQVTM; CDR2 reads ANQGSEA. The CDR3 here is CSVRTGGGYEQYF. The CDR3 region has the DNA TGCAGCGTCCGGACAGGGGGCGGCTACGAGCAGTACTTC.